The 2 T cell receptor beta chains in this list originate from one sample, sequenced in a study of PD-1 blockade in classical Hodgkin lymphoma. TCRdb's copy holds only in-frame clones and misses some; the assay was immunoSEQ multiplex PCR. The sample carries roughly 40,000 clones, 75% to 90% recorded once. Each patient relapsed following autologous stem cell transplantation, and prior brentuximab vedotin exposure differed. The sequences come from peripheral blood mononuclear cells (PBMCs), collected at baseline. The source of these receptors is a human donor with classical Hodgkin lymphoma.

This clone was observed a handful of times. The rearrangement joins TRBV10-3 to TRBJ1-4; D is uncertain. Trimming took 3 bases from V and 2 from J, leaving 4 bases between them. Germline V gives CDR1 ENHRY, CDR2 SYGVKD. This CDR3 region has 13 residues. CDR3 region: CAISERTNEKLFF. The CDR3 nucleotides are TGTGCCATCAGTGAACGGACTAATGAAAAACTGTTTTTT.

This clone has just one count. The chain has TRBV7-9 and TRBJ2-3; TRBD1 or TRBD2 may be the D gene (6 bases each). Germline CDR1 and CDR2: SEHNR and FQNEAQ (reference sequence). The CDR3 is made up of 15 amino acids. The V end was cut by 0 bases, the J end by 4 bases, with 11 bases between. The DNA of the CDR3 is TGTGCCAGCAGCTTAGCGAACGGGGGCCCAGATACGCAGTATTTT. It encodes CASSLANGGPDTQYF.